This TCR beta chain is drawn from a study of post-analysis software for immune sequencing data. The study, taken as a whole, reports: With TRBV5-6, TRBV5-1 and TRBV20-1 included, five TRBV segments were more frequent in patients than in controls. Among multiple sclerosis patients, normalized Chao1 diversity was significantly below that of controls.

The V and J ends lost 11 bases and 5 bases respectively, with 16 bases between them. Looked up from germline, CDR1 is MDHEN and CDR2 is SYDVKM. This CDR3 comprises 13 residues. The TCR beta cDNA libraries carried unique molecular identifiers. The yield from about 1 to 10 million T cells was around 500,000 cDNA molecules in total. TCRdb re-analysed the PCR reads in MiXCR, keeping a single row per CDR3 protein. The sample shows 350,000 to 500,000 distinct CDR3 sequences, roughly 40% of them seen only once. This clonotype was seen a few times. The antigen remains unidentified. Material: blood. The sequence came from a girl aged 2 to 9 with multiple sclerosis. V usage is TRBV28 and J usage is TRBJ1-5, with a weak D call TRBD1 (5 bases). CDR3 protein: CAYAGGVDQPQHF. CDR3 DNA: TGTGCCTATGCGGGGGGGGTCGATCAGCCCCAGCATTTT.